The clone carrying this TCR beta chain was recorded many times. Its cognate antigen is unknown. This CDR3 spans 16 amino acids. Germline values: CDR1 MNHEY, CDR2 SMNVEV (reference sequence). V lost 4 bases and J lost 3; bases outside the gene matches: 8. The time point: sample taken at primary tumor resection. The cohort: around 79 early-stage, untreated non-small cell lung cancer patients. Whole RNA from tumor, nontumor lung or frozen PBMC was sequenced unsorted. The record originates from a study of spatial heterogeneity in lung cancer. About the study: There were consistently more beta-chain sequences detected than alpha-chain sequences.

TCRdb reanalysed the 5' RACE reads using MiXCR and keeps one entry per CDR3 protein. The table shows 60,000 to 90,000 distinct CDR3 sequences, with about 8.5% occurring only once. Whole-study findings and limits: Among blood samples, ubiquitous expanded tumor TCRs appeared more at resection than at follow-up.

The sequencing used PBMCs, collected at surgery. The gene calls are TRBV27 and TRBJ2-3, with 9 bases lining up with TRBD1. This receptor was taken from a male donor with early-stage non-small cell lung cancer. DNA for the CDR3: TGTGCCAGCAGTTACCGGACAGGGGCGACGACAGATACGCAGTATTTT. It translates to CASSYRTGATTDTQYF.